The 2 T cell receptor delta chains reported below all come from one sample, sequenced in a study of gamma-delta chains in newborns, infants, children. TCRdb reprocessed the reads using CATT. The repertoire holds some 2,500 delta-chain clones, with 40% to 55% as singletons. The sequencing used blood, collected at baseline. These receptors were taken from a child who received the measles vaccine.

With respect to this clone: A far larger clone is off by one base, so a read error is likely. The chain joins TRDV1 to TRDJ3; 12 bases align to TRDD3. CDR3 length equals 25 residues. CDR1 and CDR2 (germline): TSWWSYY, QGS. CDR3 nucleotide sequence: TGTGCTTTTGGGGAAAGGGGCACCCTACACTGGGGGATACTTCAAAGCTCCTGGGACACCCGACAGATGTTTTTC. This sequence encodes CAFGERGTLHWGILQSSWDTRQMFF.

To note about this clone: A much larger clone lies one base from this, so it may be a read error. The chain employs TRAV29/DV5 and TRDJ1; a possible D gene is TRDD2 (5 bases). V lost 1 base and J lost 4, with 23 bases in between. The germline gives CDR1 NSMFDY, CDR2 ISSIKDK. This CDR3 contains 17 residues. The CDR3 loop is CAASSFLWECIDDKLIF. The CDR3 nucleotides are TGTGCAGCAAGCTCATTCCTGTGGGAATGTATAGACGATAAACTCATCTTT.